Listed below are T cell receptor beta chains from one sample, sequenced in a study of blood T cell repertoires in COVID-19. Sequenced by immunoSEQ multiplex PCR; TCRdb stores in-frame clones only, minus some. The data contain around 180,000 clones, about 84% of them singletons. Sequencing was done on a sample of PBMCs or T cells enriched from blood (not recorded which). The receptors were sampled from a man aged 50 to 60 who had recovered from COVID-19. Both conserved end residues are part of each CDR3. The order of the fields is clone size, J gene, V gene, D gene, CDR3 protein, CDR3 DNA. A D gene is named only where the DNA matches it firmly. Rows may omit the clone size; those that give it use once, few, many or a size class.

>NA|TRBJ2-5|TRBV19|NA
CASRSGTQETQYF
TGTGCCAGTAGGTCAGGAACGCAGGAGACCCAGTACTTC
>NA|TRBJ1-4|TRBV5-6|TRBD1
CASSPARQGKGLFF
TGTGCCAGCAGCCCCGCTCGACAGGGGAAAGGCTTGTTTTTT
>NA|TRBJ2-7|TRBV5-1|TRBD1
CASSLDSTGGGINEQYF
TGCGCCAGCAGCTTGGATTCGACAGGGGGCGGTATCAACGAGCAGTACTTC
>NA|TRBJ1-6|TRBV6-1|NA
CASSEWQGSPLHF
TGTGCCAGCAGTGAATGGCAGGGCTCACCCCTCCACTTT
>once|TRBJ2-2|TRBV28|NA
CASSLWRGNTNTGELFF
TGTGCCAGCAGTTTATGGAGGGGGAACACGAACACCGGGGAGCTGTTTTTT
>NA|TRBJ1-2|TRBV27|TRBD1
CASRQGVNGYTF
TGTGCCAGCAGACAGGGGGTAAATGGCTACACCTTC
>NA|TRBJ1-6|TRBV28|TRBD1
CASSLLGGTLHF
TGTGCCAGCAGTTTATTAGGGGGCACCCTCCACTTT
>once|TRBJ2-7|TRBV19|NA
CATAQGITYEQYF
TGTGCCACCGCCCAGGGGATCACCTACGAGCAGTACTTC
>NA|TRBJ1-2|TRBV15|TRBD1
CATGSRDRGLVGGYTF
TGTGCCACCGGTTCAAGGGACAGGGGCCTGGTTGGGGGCTACACCTTC
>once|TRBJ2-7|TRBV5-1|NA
CASSLDRPNLGEQYF
TGCGCCAGCAGCTTGGACAGGCCCAACTTGGGTGAGCAGTACTTC
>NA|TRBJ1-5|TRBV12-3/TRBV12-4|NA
CASSMDLAQHF
TGTGCCAGCAGTATGGACTTGGCCCAGCATTTT
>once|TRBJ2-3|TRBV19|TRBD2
CASSPSGFSGGALDTQYF
TGTGCCAGTAGCCCCTCGGGGTTTAGCGGGGGGGCCCTAGATACGCAGTATTTT
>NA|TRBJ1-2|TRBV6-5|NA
CASSYSAGGYGYTF
TGTGCCAGCAGTTACTCAGCAGGAGGGTATGGCTACACCTTC
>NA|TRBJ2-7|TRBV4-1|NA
CASSQEFGPYEQYF
TGCGCCAGCAGCCAAGAGTTTGGCCCTTACGAGCAGTACTTC
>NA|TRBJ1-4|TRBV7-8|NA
CASSPRDSGEKLFF
TGTGCCAGCAGCCCCCGGGACTCCGGGGAAAAACTGTTTTTT
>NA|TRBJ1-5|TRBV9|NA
CASSVDRSNQPQHF
TGTGCCAGCAGCGTTGACAGGAGCAATCAGCCCCAGCATTTT
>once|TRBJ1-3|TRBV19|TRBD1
CASSSRDRSSGNTIYF
TGTGCCAGTAGCTCCCGGGACAGGTCCTCTGGAAACACCATATATTTT
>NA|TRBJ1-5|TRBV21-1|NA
CASSSRGGSNQPQHF
TGTGCCAGCAGCTCCCGGGGTGGCAGCAATCAGCCCCAGCATTTT
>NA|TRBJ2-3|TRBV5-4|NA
CACRRGSTDTQYF
TGTGCCTGCCGCAGGGGAAGCACAGATACGCAGTATTTT
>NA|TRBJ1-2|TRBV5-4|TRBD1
CASRPGQYYGYTF
TGTGCCAGCAGGCCGGGACAGTACTATGGCTACACCTTC
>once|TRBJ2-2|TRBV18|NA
CASSPRTRNTGELFF
TGTGCCAGCTCACCTCGGACAAGAAACACCGGGGAGCTGTTTTTT
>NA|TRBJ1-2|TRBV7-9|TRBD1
CASSSIDRGHGYTF
TGTGCCAGCAGCTCAATTGACAGGGGGCATGGCTACACCTTC
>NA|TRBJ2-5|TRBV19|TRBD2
CASRRTSGVQTQYF
TGTGCCAGTAGAAGGACTAGCGGGGTTCAGACCCAGTACTTC
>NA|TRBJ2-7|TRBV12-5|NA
CASGLVFQGHYEQYF
TGTGCTAGTGGTTTGGTATTCCAGGGTCACTACGAGCAGTACTTC
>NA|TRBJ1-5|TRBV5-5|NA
CASSSSGGPQHF
TGTGCCAGCAGCTCCAGCGGCGGGCCCCAGCATTTT
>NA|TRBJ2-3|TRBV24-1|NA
CATSVADTQYF
TGTGCCACCAGTGTAGCGGATACGCAGTATTTT
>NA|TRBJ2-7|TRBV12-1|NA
CASSFGQSSYEQYF
TGTGCCAGCAGCTTTGGACAATCCTCCTACGAGCAGTACTTC
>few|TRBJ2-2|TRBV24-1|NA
CATSETTGNTGELFF
TGTGCCACCAGTGAGACCACAGGGAACACCGGGGAGCTGTTTTTT
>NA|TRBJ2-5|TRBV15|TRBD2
CATSRDRGVQETQYF
TGTGCCACCAGCAGAGATCGGGGGGTCCAAGAGACCCAGTACTTC
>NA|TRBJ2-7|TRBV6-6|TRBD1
CASSYSGQTYEQYF
TGTGCCAGCAGTTACTCGGGACAGACCTACGAGCAGTACTTC
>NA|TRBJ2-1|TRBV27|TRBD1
CASSFTGGAYNEQFF
TGTGCCAGCAGTTTTACAGGGGGCGCCTACAATGAGCAGTTCTTC
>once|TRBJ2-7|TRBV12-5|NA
CASARDSTYEQYF
TGTGCTAGTGCCCGCGACAGCACCTACGAGCAGTACTTC
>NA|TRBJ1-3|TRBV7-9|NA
CASSHRGGSSGNTIYF
TGTGCCAGCAGCCATCGCGGGGGCAGCTCTGGAAACACCATATATTTT
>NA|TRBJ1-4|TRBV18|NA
CASSSAQGFNEKLFF
TGTGCCAGCTCGTCCGCTCAGGGGTTTAACGAAAAACTGTTTTTT
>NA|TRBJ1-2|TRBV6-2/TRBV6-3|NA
CASSYSKPGLLANYGYTF
TGTGCCAGCAGTTACTCGAAGCCAGGCTTGTTAGCTAACTATGGCTACACCTTC
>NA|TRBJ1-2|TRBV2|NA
CASSVGRVGYTF
TGTGCCAGCAGCGTGGGTCGGGTAGGCTACACCTTC
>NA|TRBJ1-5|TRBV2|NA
CASGGQGAGQPQHF
TGTGCCAGCGGGGGACAAGGGGCCGGTCAGCCCCAGCATTTT
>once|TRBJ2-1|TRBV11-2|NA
CASSLDLRGEQFF
TGTGCCAGCAGCTTAGATCTGAGGGGGGAGCAGTTCTTC
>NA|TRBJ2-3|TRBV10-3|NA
CAIRDRERRGAGKTDTQYF
TGTGCCATCCGGGACAGGGAACGGCGGGGGGCCGGGAAGACAGATACGCAGTATTTT
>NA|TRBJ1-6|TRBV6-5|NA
CASSYLQGNSPLHF
TGTGCCAGCAGTTACTTACAGGGAAATTCACCCCTCCACTTT
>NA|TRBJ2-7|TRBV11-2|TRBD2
CASSIREGTYEQYF
TGTGCCAGCAGCATAAGGGAGGGGACCTACGAGCAGTACTTC
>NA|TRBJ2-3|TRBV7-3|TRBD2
CASSYVAGPSTDTQYF
TGTGCCAGCAGCTACGTAGCGGGGCCCAGCACAGATACGCAGTATTTT
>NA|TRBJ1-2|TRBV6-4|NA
CASSDSSFEGYTF
TGTGCCAGCAGTGACTCGAGTTTCGAGGGCTACACCTTC
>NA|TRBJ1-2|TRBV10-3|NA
CAISESQGGVGYTF
TGTGCCATCAGTGAATCTCAGGGAGGGGTTGGCTACACCTTC
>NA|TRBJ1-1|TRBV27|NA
CASSLTYRNTEAFF
TGTGCCAGCAGTCTGACATACAGGAACACTGAAGCTTTCTTT
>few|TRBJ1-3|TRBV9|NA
CASSAIGGGSSGNTIYF
TGTGCCAGCAGTGCAATTGGGGGCGGCAGCTCTGGAAACACCATATATTTT
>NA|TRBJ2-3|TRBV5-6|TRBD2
CASSFRLAGSTDTQYF
TGTGCCAGCAGCTTTCGACTAGCGGGGAGCACAGATACGCAGTATTTT
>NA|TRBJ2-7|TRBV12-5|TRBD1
CASGLVIGQAKYEQYF
TGTGCTAGTGGTTTGGTAATTGGACAGGCGAAATACGAGCAGTACTTC
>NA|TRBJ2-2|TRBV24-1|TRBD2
CATRGTSGGTSTGELFF
TGTGCCACCAGGGGGACTAGCGGGGGCACGAGCACCGGGGAGCTGTTTTTT
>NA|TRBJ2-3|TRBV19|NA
CATSAGTVVLPDTQYF
TGTGCCACCTCGGCGGGGACAGTGGTTCTTCCAGATACGCAGTATTTT
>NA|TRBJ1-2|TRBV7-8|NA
CASSPPDSPPTPNYGYTF
TGTGCCAGCAGCCCCCCTGACAGTCCACCCACTCCTAACTATGGCTACACCTTC
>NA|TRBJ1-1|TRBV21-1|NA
CASSQGGTEAFF
TGTGCCAGCAGTCAGGGTGGGACTGAAGCTTTCTTT
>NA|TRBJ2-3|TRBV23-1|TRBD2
CASSQSRGGAVTDTQYF
TGCGCCAGCAGTCAATCGCGCGGGGGGGCTGTTACAGATACGCAGTATTTT
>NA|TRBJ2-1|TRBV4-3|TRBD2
CASSPEAVAGGLHEQFF
TGCGCCAGCAGCCCCGAAGCGGTAGCGGGGGGGCTCCATGAGCAGTTCTTC
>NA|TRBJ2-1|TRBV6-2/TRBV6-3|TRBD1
CASSWAGDSTYNEQFF
TGTGCCAGCAGTTGGGCAGGGGACAGTACCTACAATGAGCAGTTCTTC
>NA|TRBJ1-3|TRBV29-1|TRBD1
CSVQQGSGNTIYF
TGCAGCGTCCAACAGGGGTCTGGAAACACCATATATTTT
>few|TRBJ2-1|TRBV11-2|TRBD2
CASRPGGGYNEQFF
TGTGCCAGCAGGCCGGGCGGGGGCTACAATGAGCAGTTCTTC
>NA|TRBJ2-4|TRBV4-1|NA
CASSQVGRGAKNIQYF
TGCGCCAGCAGCCAAGTGGGGCGAGGAGCCAAAAACATTCAGTACTTC